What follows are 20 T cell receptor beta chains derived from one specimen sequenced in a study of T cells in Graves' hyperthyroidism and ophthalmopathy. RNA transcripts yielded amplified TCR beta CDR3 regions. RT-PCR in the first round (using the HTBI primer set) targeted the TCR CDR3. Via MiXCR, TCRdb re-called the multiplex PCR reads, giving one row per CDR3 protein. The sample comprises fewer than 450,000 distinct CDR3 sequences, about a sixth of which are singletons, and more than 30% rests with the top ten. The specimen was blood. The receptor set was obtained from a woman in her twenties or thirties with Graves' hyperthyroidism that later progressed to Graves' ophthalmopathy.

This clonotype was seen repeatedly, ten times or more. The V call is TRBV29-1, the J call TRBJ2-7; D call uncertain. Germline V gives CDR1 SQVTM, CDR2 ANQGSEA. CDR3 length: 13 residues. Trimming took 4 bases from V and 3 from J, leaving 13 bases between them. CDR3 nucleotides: TGCAGCGTTGGTCCGGAGAACCGCTACGAGCAGTACTTC. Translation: CSVGPENRYEQYF.

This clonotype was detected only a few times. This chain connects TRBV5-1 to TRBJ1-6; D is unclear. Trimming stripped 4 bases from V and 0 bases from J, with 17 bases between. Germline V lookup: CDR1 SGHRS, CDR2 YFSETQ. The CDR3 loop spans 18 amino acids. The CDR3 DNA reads TGCGCCAGCAGCATAACAAGCGTAGTCGGCTCCTATAATTCACCCCTCCACTTT. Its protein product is CASSITSVVGSYNSPLHF.

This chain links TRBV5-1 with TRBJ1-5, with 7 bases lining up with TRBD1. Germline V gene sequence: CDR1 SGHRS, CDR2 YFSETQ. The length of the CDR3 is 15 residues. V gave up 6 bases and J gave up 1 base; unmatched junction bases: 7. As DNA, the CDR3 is TGCGCCAGCAAACTTATGACAGGGAGCAATCAGCCCCAGCATTTT. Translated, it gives CASKLMTGSNQPQHF.

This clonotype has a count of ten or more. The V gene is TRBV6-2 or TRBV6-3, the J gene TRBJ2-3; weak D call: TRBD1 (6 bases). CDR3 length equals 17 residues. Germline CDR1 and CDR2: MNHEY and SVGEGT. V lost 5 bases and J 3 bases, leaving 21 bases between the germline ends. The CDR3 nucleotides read TGTGCCAGCAGTATCAAACAGGGAGTATTAAGGACAGATACGCAGTATTTT. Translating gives CASSIKQGVLRTDTQYF.

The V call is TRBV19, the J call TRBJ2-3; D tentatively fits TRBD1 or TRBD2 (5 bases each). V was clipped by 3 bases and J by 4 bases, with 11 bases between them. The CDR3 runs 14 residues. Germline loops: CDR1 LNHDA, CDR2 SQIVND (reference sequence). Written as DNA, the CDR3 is TGTGCCAGTAGTATTGGGGGTCGGGCAGATACGCAGTATTTT. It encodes CASSIGGRADTQYF. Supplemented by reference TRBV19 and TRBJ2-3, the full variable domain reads DGGITQSPKYLFRKEGQNVTLSCEQNLNHDAMYWYRQDPGQGLRLIYYSQIVNDFQKGDIAEGYSVSREKKESFPLTVTSAQKNPTAFYLCASSIGGRADTQYFGPGTRLTVL.

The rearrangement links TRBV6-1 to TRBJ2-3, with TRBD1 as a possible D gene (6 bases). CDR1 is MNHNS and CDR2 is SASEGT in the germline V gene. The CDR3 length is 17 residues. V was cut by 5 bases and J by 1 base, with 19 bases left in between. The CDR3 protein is CASSPLPGHQGTDTQYF. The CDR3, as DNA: TGTGCCAGCAGTCCCCTGCCGGGACACCAAGGCACAGATACGCAGTATTTT.

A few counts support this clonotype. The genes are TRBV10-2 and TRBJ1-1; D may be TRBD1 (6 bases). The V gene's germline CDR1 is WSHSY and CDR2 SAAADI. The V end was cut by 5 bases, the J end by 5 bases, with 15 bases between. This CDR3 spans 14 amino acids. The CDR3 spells CASSTNRAGTEAFF. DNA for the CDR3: TGCGCCAGCAGTACTAACAGGGCAGGGACTGAAGCTTTCTTT.

CDR3 region: CASSLAIVGTGVGDTQYF. The CDR3 nucleotides are TGTGCCAGCAGCTTAGCGATAGTCGGGACAGGGGTAGGAGATACGCAGTATTTT. The genes are TRBV7-6 and TRBJ2-3; TRBD1 matches 10 bases. The CDR3 totals 18 residues. Per the germline V gene, CDR1 is SGHVS and CDR2 is FNYEAQ. Trimming at V came to 0 bases and at J to 5 bases, leaving 11 bases not matched to a gene.

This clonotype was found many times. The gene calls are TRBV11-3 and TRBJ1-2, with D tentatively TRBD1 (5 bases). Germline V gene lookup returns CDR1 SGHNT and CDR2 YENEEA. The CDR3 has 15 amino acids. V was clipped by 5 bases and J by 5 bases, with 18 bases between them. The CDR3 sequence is CASSPDPGTDYGYTF. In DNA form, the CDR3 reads TGTGCCAGCAGCCCCGACCCGGGGACGGATTATGGCTACACCTTC.

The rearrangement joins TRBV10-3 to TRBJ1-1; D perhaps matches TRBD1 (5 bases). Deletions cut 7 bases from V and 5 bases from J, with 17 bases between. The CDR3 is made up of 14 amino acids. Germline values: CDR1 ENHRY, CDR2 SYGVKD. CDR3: CAITPDEGRTEAFF. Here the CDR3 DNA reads TGTGCCATCACCCCCGACGAGGGACGAACTGAAGCTTTCTTT.

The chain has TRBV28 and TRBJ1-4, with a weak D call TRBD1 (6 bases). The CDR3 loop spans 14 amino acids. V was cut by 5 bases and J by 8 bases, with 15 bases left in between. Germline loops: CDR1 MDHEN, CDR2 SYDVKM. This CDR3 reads CASSERGAGEKLFF. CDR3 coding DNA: TGTGCCAGCAGTGAAAGGGGGGCCGGAGAAAAACTGTTTTTT.

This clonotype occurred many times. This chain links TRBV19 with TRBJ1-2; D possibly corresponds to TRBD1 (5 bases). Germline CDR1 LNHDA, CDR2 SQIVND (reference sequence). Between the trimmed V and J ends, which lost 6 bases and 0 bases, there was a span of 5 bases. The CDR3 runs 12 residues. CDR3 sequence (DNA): TGTGCCAGTAGGACAGCTAACTATGGCTACACCTTC. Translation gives CASRTANYGYTF.

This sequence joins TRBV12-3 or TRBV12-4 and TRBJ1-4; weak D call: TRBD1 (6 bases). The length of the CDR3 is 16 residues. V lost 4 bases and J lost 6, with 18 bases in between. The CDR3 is CASSSVTGTVHEKLFF. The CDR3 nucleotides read TGTGCCAGCAGTTCAGTGACAGGAACGGTTCATGAAAAACTGTTTTTT.

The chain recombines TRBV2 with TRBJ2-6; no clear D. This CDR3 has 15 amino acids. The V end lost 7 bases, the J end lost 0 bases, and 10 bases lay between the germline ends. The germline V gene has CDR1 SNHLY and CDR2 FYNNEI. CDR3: CASTQVYSGANVLTF. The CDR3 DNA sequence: TGTGCCAGCACGCAGGTTTACTCTGGGGCCAACGTCCTGACTTTC.

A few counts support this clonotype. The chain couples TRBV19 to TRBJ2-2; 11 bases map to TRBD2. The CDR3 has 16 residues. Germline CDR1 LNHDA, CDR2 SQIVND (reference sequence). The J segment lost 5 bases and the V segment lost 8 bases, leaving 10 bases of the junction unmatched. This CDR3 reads CASSRLAGGPTGELFF. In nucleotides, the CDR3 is TGTGCCAGTTCGAGGCTAGCGGGAGGTCCGACCGGGGAGCTGTTTTTT.

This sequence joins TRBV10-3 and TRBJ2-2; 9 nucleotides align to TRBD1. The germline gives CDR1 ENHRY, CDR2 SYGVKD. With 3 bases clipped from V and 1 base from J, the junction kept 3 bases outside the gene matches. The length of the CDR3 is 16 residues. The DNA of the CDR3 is TGTGCCATCAGTGACGGGACAGGGCTGAACACCGGGGAGCTGTTTTTT. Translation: CAISDGTGLNTGELFF.

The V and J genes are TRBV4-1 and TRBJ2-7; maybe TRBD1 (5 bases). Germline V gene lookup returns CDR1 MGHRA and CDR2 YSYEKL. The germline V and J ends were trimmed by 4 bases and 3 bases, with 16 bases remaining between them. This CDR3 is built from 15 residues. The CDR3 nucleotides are TGCGCCAGCAGCCCGAACCAGATTACAGGCTACGAGCAGTACTTC. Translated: CASSPNQITGYEQYF.

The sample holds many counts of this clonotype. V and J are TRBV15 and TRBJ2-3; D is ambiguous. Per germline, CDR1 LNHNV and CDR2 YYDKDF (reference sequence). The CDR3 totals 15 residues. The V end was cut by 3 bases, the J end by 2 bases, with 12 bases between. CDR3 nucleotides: TGTGCCACCAGCAGGGACGGAGCTTACACAGATACGCAGTATTTT. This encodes CATSRDGAYTDTQYF.

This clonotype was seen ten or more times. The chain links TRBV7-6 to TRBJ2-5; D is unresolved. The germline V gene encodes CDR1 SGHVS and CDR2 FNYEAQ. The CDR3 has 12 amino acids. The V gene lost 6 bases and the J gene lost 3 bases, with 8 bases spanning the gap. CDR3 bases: TGTGCCAGCAGTCTCAGGAAAGAGACCCAGTACTTC. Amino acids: CASSLRKETQYF.

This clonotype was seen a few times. CDR3 amino acids: CASSLEVWGTEAFF. CDR3 nucleotides: TGCGCCAGCAGCTTAGAGGTGTGGGGCACTGAAGCTTTCTTT. The V call is TRBV5-1, the J call TRBJ1-1; D uncertain. Germline CDR1 is SGHRS and CDR2 is YFSETQ. The V and J ends lost 2 bases and 4 bases respectively, with 12 bases between them. CDR3 size: 14 residues.